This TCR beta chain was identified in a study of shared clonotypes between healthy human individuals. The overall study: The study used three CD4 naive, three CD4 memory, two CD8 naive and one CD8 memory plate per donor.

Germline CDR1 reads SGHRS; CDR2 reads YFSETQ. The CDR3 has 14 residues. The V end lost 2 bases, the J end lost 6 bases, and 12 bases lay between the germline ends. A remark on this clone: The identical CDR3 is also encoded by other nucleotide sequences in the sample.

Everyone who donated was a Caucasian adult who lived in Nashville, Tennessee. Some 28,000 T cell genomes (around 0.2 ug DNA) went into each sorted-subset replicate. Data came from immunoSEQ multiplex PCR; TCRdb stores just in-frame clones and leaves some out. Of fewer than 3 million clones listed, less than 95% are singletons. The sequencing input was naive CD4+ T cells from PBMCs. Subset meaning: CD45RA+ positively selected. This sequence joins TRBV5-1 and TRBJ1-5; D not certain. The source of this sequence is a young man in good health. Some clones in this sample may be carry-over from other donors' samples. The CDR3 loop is CASSLSWGGQPQHF. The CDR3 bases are TGCGCCAGCAGCTTAAGCTGGGGTGGTCAGCCCCAGCATTTT.